Within the sample, the clone carrying this TCR beta chain is medium-sized (0.01 to 0.1%). The antigen is undetermined. The CDR3 runs to 12 residues. CDR1 is MGHDK, CDR2 SYGVNS, per germline. V gave up 7 bases and J gave up 3 bases, with 10 bases separating them. MiXCR, run by TCRdb on the multiplex PCR reads, gives a single entry per CDR3 protein. The data contain under 70,000 distinct CDR3 sequences, around 43% of them seen just once; the ten biggest clones take up 8.4%. This sample was taken from a study of breast tumors, draining lymph nodes, adjacent tissues. Findings and caveats of the study: Tumor TCR diversity was below lymph nodes but above nontumor tissue.

This receptor was taken from a female donor with breast cancer. Some clones in this sample may be carry-over from other donors' samples. The chain combines TRBV25-1 with TRBJ2-7, with D unclear. Specimen: breast tumor tissue. The CDR3 DNA reads as TGTGCCAGCAAGGCTGGAAACTACGAGCAGTACTTC. This gives the protein CASKAGNYEQYF.